This T cell receptor (beta chain) was identified in a study of blood T cell repertoires in COVID-19. Overall study context: In each case, the material was cDNA or gDNA derived from T cells, B-cell-depleted T cells, or PBMCs.

Original methodology: Amplifying reference gene primers gave estimates of nucleated cell counts. Data came from immunoSEQ multiplex PCR; TCRdb stores just in-frame clones and leaves some out. V, J and clone size reflect that table, while D and trimming were determined from the DNA. This sample has 190,000 or so clones, with around four fifths found just once. This CDR3 spans 16 amino acids. V dropped 5 bases and J dropped 3 bases, with 19 bases sitting between them. The V gene's germline CDR1 is MNHEY and CDR2 SMNVEV (reference sequence). The source of this sequence is a man aged 50-60 years with active or convalescent COVID-19. The sequenced sample was peripheral blood. This chain connects TRBV27 to TRBJ1-1, with a tentative D call TRBD1 (5 bases). The CDR3 coding sequence is TGTGCCAGCAGTCCCCATAGGACCCTCAGGGACACTGAAGCTTTCTTT. This encodes CASSPHRTLRDTEAFF.